The T cell receptor (beta chain) under discussion was sequenced for a study of CD8 T cells in Susac syndrome. Study at large: Susac syndrome patients were untreated, on corticosteroids with some adding intravenous immunoglobulin, or on intravenous immunoglobulin only.

About 0.5 to 1 ug RNA was reverse transcribed with random hexamers. Multiplex immunoSEQ PCR targeted 54 Vbeta and 13 Jbeta TCR beta segments. From the immunoSEQ multiplex PCR reads, TCRdb called clonotypes with MiXCR, one entry per CDR3 protein. The sample shows about 150,000 distinct CDR3 sequences, more than 90% of them seen only once. Trimming took off 4 bases at V and 3 bases at J, with 10 bases between the two ends. Germline values: CDR1 SQVTM, CDR2 ANQGSEA. The CDR3 consists of 12 residues. The receptor comes from a human donor with Susac syndrome. Sequencing was done on a sample of CD4+ T cells from PBMCs. This chain uses TRBV29-1 with TRBJ2-7; D may correspond to TRBD1 or TRBD2 (5 bases each). The chain's CDR3 is CSVAPGGYEQYF. The DNA for the CDR3 is TGCAGCGTTGCCCCTGGGGGCTACGAGCAGTACTTC.